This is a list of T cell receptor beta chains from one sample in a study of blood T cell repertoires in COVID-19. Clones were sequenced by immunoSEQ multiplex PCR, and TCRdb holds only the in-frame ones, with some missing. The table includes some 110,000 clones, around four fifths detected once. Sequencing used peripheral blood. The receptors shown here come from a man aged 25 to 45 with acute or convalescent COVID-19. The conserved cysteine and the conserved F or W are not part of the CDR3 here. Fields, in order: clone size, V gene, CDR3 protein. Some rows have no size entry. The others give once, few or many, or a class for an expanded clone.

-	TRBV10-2	ASRGTSGFADTQY
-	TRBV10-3	AISDTDRSKRGF
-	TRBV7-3	ASSALGSYQETQY
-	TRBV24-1	ATRAGLGNTEAF
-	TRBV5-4	ASSSDTNTEAF
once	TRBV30	AWTQGVEDEQY
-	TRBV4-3	ASSQGRGSYNEQF
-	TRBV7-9	ASSPTPGQGSAEAF
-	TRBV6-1	ASSGQTQVPYGYT
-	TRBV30	AWSSTGRWQPQH
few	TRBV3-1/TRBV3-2	ASSRTVNTEAF
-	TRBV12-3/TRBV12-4	ASRSVAQETQY
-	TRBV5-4	ASSTAVSSSYNEQF
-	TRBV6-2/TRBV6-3	ASSDDSEKLF
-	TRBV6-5	ASVRTPGLYEQY
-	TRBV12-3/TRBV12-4	ASSPDGDTEAF
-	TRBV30	AWSRASGSYNTQY
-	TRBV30	AWGRLFGSYNEQF
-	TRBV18	ASSPRGADEKLF
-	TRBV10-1	ASSESGTGELF
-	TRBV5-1	ASSLGPGGAGTGELF
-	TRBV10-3	AIASGQPFEAF
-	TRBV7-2	ASSLYPTTGTEAF
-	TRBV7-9	ASSLGHSGETQY
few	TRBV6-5	ASSYLGAKAF
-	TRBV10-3	AISGDREVNTEAF
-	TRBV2	ASRPGTGWTNEKLF
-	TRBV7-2	ASSTRDRGYGYT
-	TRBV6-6	ASSRGLAKNIQY
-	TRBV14	ASSLTGKGHGYT
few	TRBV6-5	ASRSRGELF
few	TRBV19	ASSGTVGTEAF
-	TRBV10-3	AISESQNQPQH